What follows are 28 T cell receptor beta chains derived from one specimen sequenced in a study of OX40 agonist ivuxolimab in advanced cancers. Generated by immunoSEQ multiplex PCR, the TCRdb table keeps only in-frame clones and is missing some. The sample yields 75,000 to 100,000 clones, about 86% seen once. The sample was CD4+ or CD8+ T cells sorted from blood, taken in a trial of the OX40 agonist ivuxolimab. The receptors originated from an adult with an advanced solid tumor such as melanoma, head and neck, liver or kidney cancer.

The rearrangement links TRBV19 to TRBJ1-1, with TRBD1 as a possible D gene (5 bases). Germline loops: CDR1 LNHDA, CDR2 SQIVND (reference sequence). The V end lost 7 bases, the J end lost 2 bases, and 17 bases lay between the germline ends. There are 15 residues in the CDR3. The DNA of the CDR3 is TGTGCCAGTAAGCGGGGCGCTGACAGAAACACTGAAGCTTTCTTT. Encoded protein: CASKRGADRNTEAFF.

This chain uses TRBV6-5 with TRBJ2-1; D perhaps matches TRBD1 (7 bases). With 4 bases removed from V and 4 bases from J, the gap between germline ends came to 14 bases. Germline loops: CDR1 MNHEY, CDR2 SVGAGI. This CDR3 comprises 15 residues. CDR3 amino acids: CASSSQGGPYNEQFF. CDR3 bases: TGTGCCAGCAGTTCCCAGGGGGGCCCTTACAATGAGCAGTTCTTC.

The chain uses TRBV15 and TRBJ1-1; TRBD1 matches at 7 bases. CDR1 and CDR2 (germline): LNHNV, YYDKDF (reference sequence). With 4 bases clipped from V and 0 bases from J, the junction kept 5 bases outside the gene matches. The CDR3 has 15 residues. The CDR3 sequence is CATSTRTGMNTEAFF. In nucleotides, the CDR3 is TGTGCCACCAGCACCAGGACAGGTATGAACACTGAAGCTTTCTTT.

This chain uses TRBV28 with TRBJ2-1, with 8 bases that match TRBD2. The CDR3 contains 14 residues. The germline CDR1 and CDR2 sequences are MDHEN and SYDVKM. V lost 7 bases to trimming and J lost 7 bases; unmatched junction nucleotides: 9. CDR3 in DNA: TGTGCCAGCACCGGGGGGGGGATTACAAATGAGCAGTTCTTC. It yields the protein CASTGGGITNEQFF.

The chain links TRBV2 to TRBJ2-7; D gene uncertain. From germline, CDR1 is SNHLY and CDR2 FYNNEI. The germline V and J ends were trimmed by 6 bases and 2 bases, with 8 bases remaining between them. This CDR3 is 12 amino acids long. This CDR3 reads CASRRLTYEQYF. The CDR3 DNA reads as TGTGCCAGCAGAAGGTTAACCTACGAGCAGTACTTC.

V usage is TRBV7-8 and J usage is TRBJ1-2, with no clear D. From germline, CDR1 is SGHVS and CDR2 FQNEAQ. The CDR3 runs 14 residues. The ends were cut back, 1 base at V and 7 bases at J, with 13 bases in the middle. In DNA, the CDR3 is TGTGCCAGCAGCTTAGGGTCAGGTATAGGTGGCTACACCTTC. This translates into CASSLGSGIGGYTF. Combining the CDR3 with reference TRBV7-8 and TRBJ1-2 gives the whole variable domain GAGVSQSPRYKVAKRGQDVALRCDPISGHVSLFWYQQALGQGPEFLTYFQNEAQLDKSGLPSDRFFAERPEGSVSTLKIQRTQQEDSAVYLCASSLGSGIGGYTFGSGTRLTVV.

A remark on this clone: Other nucleotide sequences from this sample produce the same CDR3. V gene TRBV7-6 combines with J gene TRBJ2-5, with 8 bases that match TRBD2. V lost 1 base to trimming and J lost 5 bases; unmatched junction nucleotides: 6. CDR1 and CDR2 (germline): SGHVS, FNYEAQ. This CDR3 comprises 15 residues. The CDR3 region has the DNA TGTGCCAGCAGCTTAGGTCGGGGGGGCGGGGAGACCCAGTACTTC. It translates to CASSLGRGGGETQYF.

In DNA, the CDR3 is TGTGCCAGCAGCAGATGGACAGGGGGTAAGCAGTACTTC. It specifies CASSRWTGGKQYF. This chain connects TRBV5-4 to TRBJ2-7; TRBD1 aligns across 10 bases. This CDR3 is 13 amino acids long. The V gene end was trimmed by 4 bases and the J gene end by 8 bases; junction bases not matched to a gene: 6. The V gene's germline CDR1 is SGHNT and CDR2 YYREEE (reference sequence).

The chain has TRBV28 and TRBJ2-7, with 7 bases matching TRBD2. V shed 7 bases, J shed 0 bases, and the junction held 6 bases outside the gene matches. Germline-derived CDR1 and CDR2 are MDHEN and SYDVKM. This CDR3 comprises 14 residues. CDR3 sequence reads: CASTPAGDSYEQYF. As DNA, the CDR3 is TGTGCCAGCACCCCCGCGGGGGACTCCTACGAGCAGTACTTC.

V usage is TRBV27 and J usage is TRBJ1-4; no clear D gene. The V gene lost 0 bases and the J gene lost 4 bases, with 12 bases spanning the gap. Germline lookup yields CDR1 MNHEY and CDR2 SMNVEV (reference sequence). The CDR3 has 16 amino acids. CDR3: CASSLSVPTNNEKLFF. The CDR3 DNA is TGTGCCAGCAGTTTATCGGTCCCAACCAATAATGAAAAACTGTTTTTT.

CDR3 protein: CASSFSSGGLNEQFF. Written as DNA, the CDR3 is TGTGCCAGCAGTTTCTCCAGCGGGGGTCTCAATGAGCAGTTCTTC. This chain uses TRBV4-2 with TRBJ2-1; TRBD2 aligns across 8 bases. Looked up from germline, CDR1 is LGHNA and CDR2 is YNFKEQ. Trimming at V came to 6 bases and at J to 6 bases, leaving 10 bases not matched to a gene. The CDR3 is made up of 15 amino acids.

Remarks on this clone: This may be a read error: a much more frequent sequence differs by one nucleotide. The V gene is TRBV6-5, the J gene TRBJ2-7; D unclear. Germline V lookup: CDR1 MNHEY, CDR2 SVGAGI. The CDR3 totals 10 residues. Between the trimmed V and J ends, which lost 5 bases and 4 bases, there was a span of 3 bases. The CDR3 loop is CASSVYEQYF. CDR3 sequence (DNA): TGTGCCAGCAGTGTGTACGAGCAGTACTTC.

The gene calls are TRBV28 and TRBJ1-4; the D is unclear. The germline V and J ends were trimmed by 1 base and 0 bases, with 6 bases remaining between them. In germline, CDR1 is MDHEN, CDR2 SYDVKM. The CDR3 contains 15 residues. CDR3 sequence reads: CASSLYGSTNEKLFF. DNA for the CDR3: TGTGCCAGCAGTTTATACGGCTCAACTAATGAAAAACTGTTTTTT.

CDR3 amino acids: CASSVFTTSGANVLTF. In DNA form, the CDR3 reads TGCGCCAGCAGTGTTTTTACAACCTCTGGGGCCAACGTCCTGACTTTC. The rearrangement links TRBV10-1 to TRBJ2-6; D is ambiguous. The CDR3 has 16 residues. Germline-derived CDR1 and CDR2 are WNHNN and SYGVQD (reference sequence). V gave up 4 bases and J gave up 0 bases, with 10 bases separating them.

V is TRBV6-6 and J is TRBJ2-7; 8 bases match TRBD1. The CDR3 has 12 residues. V lost 11 bases and J lost 2; bases outside the gene matches: 5. Per germline, CDR1 MNHNY and CDR2 SVGAGI (reference sequence). CDR3: CASDRGTYEQYF. DNA of the CDR3: TGTGCCTCCGACAGGGGAACCTACGAGCAGTACTTC.

CDR3: CASSFGQRSYEQYF. In DNA form, the CDR3 reads TGTGCCAGCAGCTTTGGCCAGCGCTCCTACGAGCAGTACTTC. This sequence joins TRBV11-2 and TRBJ2-7; D unresolved. CDR1 and CDR2 from the germline V gene are SGHAT and FQNNGV. The V gene lost 3 bases and the J gene lost 0 bases, with 9 bases spanning the gap. This CDR3 is 14 amino acids long. Filled out from reference TRBV11-2 and TRBJ2-7, the complete variable domain reads EAGVAQSPRYKIIEKRQSVAFWCNPISGHATLYWYQQILGQGPKLLIQFQNNGVVDDSQLPKDRFSAERLKGVDSTLKIQPAKLEDSAVYLCASSFGQRSYEQYFGPGTRLTVT.

The chain joins TRBV6-5 to TRBJ1-3; D not certain. CDR1 is MNHEY and CDR2 is SVGAGI in the germline V gene. Trimming took 0 bases from V and 11 from J, leaving 11 bases between them. The CDR3 is 13 amino acids. CDR3 bases: TGTGCCAGCAGTTACTCAGCAGAGAATCCCATATATTTT. It encodes CASSYSAENPIYF.

The V and J genes are TRBV15 and TRBJ2-1; 7 bases map to TRBD2. V was pared by 3 bases and J by 8 bases, with 10 bases of the junction left unmatched. CDR1 and CDR2 (germline): LNHNV, YYDKDF (reference sequence). There are 15 residues in the CDR3. As DNA, the CDR3 is TGTGCCACCAGCAGGAGGTGGACTAGTAGGGATGAGCAGTTCTTC. The encoded protein is CATSRRWTSRDEQFF. The full variable domain, completed using reference TRBV15 and TRBJ2-1, is DAMVIQNPRYQVTQFGKPVTLSCSQTLNHNVMYWYQQKSSQAPKLLFHYYDKDFNNEADTPDNFQSRRPNTSFCFLDIRSPGLGDTAMYLCATSRRWTSRDEQFFGPGTRLTVL.

The V gene is TRBV7-3, the J gene TRBJ2-1, with 8 bases matching TRBD2. The CDR3 totals 14 residues. CDR1 is SGHTA, CDR2 FQGTGA, per germline. J was trimmed by 6 bases and V by 5 bases; bases with no gene match: 6. The CDR3 DNA reads as TGTGCCAGCAGCGTGGCCGGGGGGGCCAATGAGCAGTTCTTC. This sequence encodes CASSVAGGANEQFF.

This chain's CDR3 is CASSQRSGSYNEQFF. The CDR3 coding sequence is TGTGCCAGCAGCCAACGTAGTGGTTCCTACAATGAGCAGTTCTTC. The chain carries TRBV4-2 and TRBJ2-1; no clear D gene. This CDR3 has 15 amino acids. The V gene's germline CDR1 is LGHNA and CDR2 YNFKEQ. The V and J ends lost 2 bases and 1 base respectively, with 9 bases between them.

The V and J genes are TRBV5-6 and TRBJ2-3; 8 bases match TRBD1. This CDR3 region has 16 residues. With 4 bases clipped from V and 1 base from J, the junction kept 8 bases outside the gene matches. Germline V gene data show CDR1 as SGHDT and CDR2 as YYEEEE. In DNA, the CDR3 is TGTGCCAGCAGCACAACCGGGACAGGTGGCACAGATACGCAGTATTTT. This translates into CASSTTGTGGTDTQYF.

V is TRBV9 and J is TRBJ2-1; D gene unclear. Germline assignment: CDR1 SGDLS and CDR2 YYNGEE. Trimming shortened V by 0 bases and J by 8 bases, and 24 bases separated the two germline ends. The CDR3 has 18 amino acids. In DNA form, the CDR3 reads TGTGCCAGCAGCGTAGGTTGGGGAAGAGGTAGACGCGGCGATGAGCAGTTCTTC. Amino acid sequence: CASSVGWGRGRRGDEQFF.

The chain combines TRBV18 with TRBJ2-3; a weak D match, TRBD1 (5 bases). Germline V gives CDR1 KGHSH, CDR2 LQKENI. CDR3 length equals 14 residues. Trimming removed 3 bases from V and 4 bases from J, with 11 bases in between. Here the CDR3 DNA reads TGTGCCAGCTCACCCCAGGGTTTCGCAGATACGCAGTATTTT. The encoded protein is CASSPQGFADTQYF.

The chain is built from TRBV29-1 and TRBJ1-1, with 10 nucleotides matching TRBD1. The CDR3 is 13 amino acids. Germline assignment: CDR1 SQVTM and CDR2 ANQGSEA. V shed 6 bases and J 5 bases; nucleotides not matched to a gene: 6. As DNA, the CDR3 is TGCAGCGTCCGGGGACAGGGGAAGACTGAAGCTTTCTTT. This encodes CSVRGQGKTEAFF.

The V gene is TRBV7-3, the J gene TRBJ1-2; 7 bases are shared with TRBD1. In germline, CDR1 is SGHTA, CDR2 FQGTGA. With 6 bases clipped from V and 6 bases from J, the junction kept 10 bases outside the gene matches. The CDR3 covers 14 residues. The CDR3 loop is CASRPGGGTDGYTF. The DNA for the CDR3 is TGTGCCAGCAGACCAGGGGGAGGGACAGATGGCTACACCTTC.

This chain links TRBV5-1 with TRBJ2-2; D remains unclear. CDR3 length: 15 amino acids. V was trimmed by 5 bases and J by 3 bases, leaving 14 bases between them. Germline CDR1 reads SGHRS; CDR2 reads YFSETQ. CDR3 protein: CASRMELLDTGELFF. CDR3 bases: TGCGCCAGCAGAATGGAACTTCTAGACACCGGGGAGCTGTTTTTT.

The chain has TRBV7-9 and TRBJ1-3; no firm D call. V lost 3 bases, J lost 4 bases, and 10 bases lay in between. Germline V CDR1 and CDR2: SEHNR, FQNEAQ (reference sequence). This CDR3 is built from 14 residues. This CDR3 reads CASSLRSPGNTIYF. The CDR3 DNA reads as TGTGCCAGCAGCTTGCGGTCCCCCGGAAACACCATATATTTT.

This chain joins TRBV19 and TRBJ1-2; TRBD1 is a possible D gene (5 bases). CDR1 and CDR2 (germline): LNHDA, SQIVND (reference sequence). V was trimmed by 5 bases and J by 7 bases, leaving 20 bases between them. The CDR3 totals 15 residues. The CDR3 here is CASSAYLTGLGGYTF. Written as DNA, the CDR3 is TGTGCCAGTAGTGCCTACCTTACAGGATTAGGTGGCTACACCTTC. Full variable domain (rest looked up from reference TRBV19 and TRBJ1-2): DGGITQSPKYLFRKEGQNVTLSCEQNLNHDAMYWYRQDPGQGLRLIYYSQIVNDFQKGDIAEGYSVSREKKESFPLTVTSAQKNPTAFYLCASSAYLTGLGGYTFGSGTRLTVV.